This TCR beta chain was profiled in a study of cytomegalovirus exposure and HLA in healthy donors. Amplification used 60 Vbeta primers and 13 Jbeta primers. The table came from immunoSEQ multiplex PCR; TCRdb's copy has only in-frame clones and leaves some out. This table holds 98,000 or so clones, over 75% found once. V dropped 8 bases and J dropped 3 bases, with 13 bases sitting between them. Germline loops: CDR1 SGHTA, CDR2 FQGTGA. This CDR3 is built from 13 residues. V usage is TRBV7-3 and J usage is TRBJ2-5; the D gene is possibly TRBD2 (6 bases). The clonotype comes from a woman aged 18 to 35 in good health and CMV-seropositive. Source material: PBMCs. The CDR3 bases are TGTGCCAGCGCGCAGACTAGTGAAGAGACCCAGTACTTC. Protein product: CASAQTSEETQYF.